The 32 T cell receptor beta chains listed next were all sequenced from one sample in a study of shared T cell receptors in the human thymus. Repertoires were generated with immunoSEQ multiplex PCR, while TCRdb's copy carries only in-frame clones and drops some. The table shows 55,000 to 80,000 clones, with nearly 95% occurring only once. Specimen: thymocytes. The receptors originated from a human donor.

J is TRBJ2-7 and V is TRBV29-1, with D hard to call. V lost 5 bases and J 4 bases, leaving 9 bases between the germline ends. Germline V lookup: CDR1 SQVTM, CDR2 ANQGSEA. The CDR3 has 11 amino acids. CDR3 in amino acids: CSVQAHYEQYF. DNA for the CDR3: TGCAGCGTTCAGGCCCATTACGAGCAGTACTTC.

The CDR3 DNA is TGTGCCAGCAGCCCAACACTTCCCTTAGCCAAAAACATTCAGTACTTC. The encoded protein is CASSPTLPLAKNIQYF. The V and J genes are TRBV28 and TRBJ2-4; no firm D call. Looked up from germline, CDR1 is MDHEN and CDR2 is SYDVKM. Trimming took 6 bases from V and 0 from J, leaving 15 bases between them. The CDR3 extends over 16 amino acids.

The V gene is TRBV28, the J gene TRBJ2-3; D not certain. CDR3 length: 14 amino acids. V lost 11 bases to trimming and J lost 2 bases, with 17 bases between them. The germline CDR1 and CDR2 sequences are MDHEN and SYDVKM. The CDR3 bases are TGTGCCTGGGGATTGGGTCCCGACACAGATACGCAGTATTTT. Residues: CAWGLGPDTDTQYF.

The V call is TRBV14, the J call TRBJ2-3; D might be TRBD1 (6 bases). V was shortened by 2 bases and J by 0 bases, with 18 bases between the two germline ends. The germline gives CDR1 SGHDN, CDR2 FVKESK. The CDR3 is 18 amino acids. The CDR3, as DNA: TGTGCCAGCAGCCAAATGGAACTCGACAGGACTAGCACAGATACGCAGTATTTT. It encodes CASSQMELDRTSTDTQYF.

The V and J genes are TRBV9 and TRBJ1-1, with D tentatively TRBD1 (6 bases). The CDR3 runs 14 residues. Germline V gives CDR1 SGDLS, CDR2 YYNGEE. V lost 3 bases to trimming and J lost 4 bases, with 13 bases between them. The CDR3 DNA reads TGTGCCAGCAGCGGATTTGGAGGGGGCACTGAAGCTTTCTTT. Its translation is CASSGFGGGTEAFF.

The J gene is TRBJ2-7, the V gene TRBV6-4, with unresolved D. The length of the CDR3 is 14 residues. CDR1 is MRHNA and CDR2 is SNTAGT in the germline V gene. Trimming took off 6 bases at V and 2 bases at J, with 14 bases between the two ends. This CDR3 is CASSPLGQTYEQYF. The CDR3 nucleotides read TGTGCCAGCAGCCCCTTAGGGCAGACCTACGAGCAGTACTTC.

This chain joins TRBV21-1 and TRBJ2-5. TRBV21-1 is reported as a pseudogene. This CDR3 is built from 17 residues. The CDR3 DNA reads as TGTGCCAGCAGCAAAAGGGGGAGGTTTTTTCGTGATGAGACCCAGTACTTC. Encoded protein: CASSKRGRFFRDETQYF.

The chain couples TRBV5-6 to TRBJ2-7; no definite D call. This CDR3 region has 14 residues. The ends were cut back, 0 bases at V and 4 bases at J, with 11 bases in the middle. Germline V gene data show CDR1 as SGHDT and CDR2 as YYEEEE. CDR3 nucleotides: TGTGCCAGCAGCTTGGTCGTCAAGAAATACGAGCAGTACTTC. This gives the protein CASSLVVKKYEQYF.

The chain is built from TRBV4-1 and TRBJ1-2, with 8 bases matching TRBD1. Germline CDR1 is MGHRA and CDR2 is YSYEKL. The CDR3 runs to 17 residues. J lost 8 bases, V lost 4 bases, and 18 bases had no gene match. For the CDR3, the DNA is TGCGCCAGCAGCCCCAACTCCTCGCCCCAGGGGGCTCCAGGCTACACCTTC. This codes for CASSPNSSPQGAPGYTF.

This rearrangement joins TRBV7-3 to TRBJ2-3; D is unclear. CDR1 SGHTA and CDR2 FQGTGA come from the germline V gene. CDR3 length: 16 residues. Trimming removed 2 bases at V and 4 bases at J, with 16 bases between. The CDR3 spells CASSLHGLFRSDTQYF. The CDR3 DNA sequence: TGTGCCAGCAGCTTACACGGTCTATTCCGATCAGATACGCAGTATTTT.

This chain joins TRBV7-2 and TRBJ1-2; D gene unclear. Looked up from germline, CDR1 is SGHTA and CDR2 is FQGNSA. The length of the CDR3 is 14 residues. Trimming removed 2 bases from V and 5 bases from J, with 12 bases in between. The CDR3: CASSLLRTEYGYTF. In DNA, the CDR3 is TGTGCCAGCAGCTTACTAAGGACGGAGTATGGCTACACCTTC.

This clone was picked up one time. V is TRBV15 and J is TRBJ2-3; no reliable D call. The CDR3 loop spans 15 amino acids. The ends were cut back, 4 bases at V and 2 bases at J, with 13 bases in the middle. Germline V gene lookup returns CDR1 LNHNV and CDR2 YYDKDF (reference sequence). CDR3 residues: CATSKCAAHTDTQYF. The CDR3 DNA reads TGTGCCACCAGCAAGTGTGCTGCCCACACAGATACGCAGTATTTT.

A note on this clone: A junction boundary mismatches the germline segment, possibly from a read error. Other nucleotide sequences in the sample specify the same CDR3. J is TRBJ2-2 and V is TRBV6-1; D gene ambiguous. CDR3 length equals 17 residues. Germline V gives CDR1 MNHNS, CDR2 SASEGT. CDR3 amino acids: CASSEAMLGSNTGELFF. The CDR3 coding sequence is TGTGCCAGCAGCGAAGCGATGTTGGGGTCGAACACCGGGGAGCTGTTTTTT.

This rearrangement joins TRBV7-2 to TRBJ1-4; unclear D gene. The CDR3 is 15 amino acids. Germline V gene lookup returns CDR1 SGHTA and CDR2 FQGNSA. Between the trimmed V and J ends, which lost 5 bases and 8 bases, there was a span of 18 bases. The CDR3 is CASSPTGKVEEKLFF. In DNA form, the CDR3 reads TGTGCCAGCAGCCCTACTGGGAAGGTCGAAGAAAAACTGTTTTTT.

The CDR3 spells CASSLAGTSGATSTDTQYF. The CDR3 DNA is TGCGCCAGCAGCTTGGCCGGGACTAGCGGGGCTACTAGCACAGATACGCAGTATTTT. This chain joins TRBV5-1 and TRBJ2-3; TRBD2 matches 13 bases. Germline-derived CDR1 and CDR2 are SGHRS and YFSETQ. V was clipped by 0 bases and J by 0 bases; unmatched bases: 7. This CDR3 has 19 residues.

CDR3 region: CASSRDRAFHGIYEQYF. The CDR3 DNA reads TGTGCCAGCAGTCGGGACAGGGCGTTTCATGGGATCTACGAGCAGTACTTC. This chain uses TRBV7-2 with TRBJ2-7; 9 bases are shared with TRBD1. The CDR3 runs 17 residues. Trimming removed 6 bases from V and 3 bases from J; junction bases left unmatched: 15. CDR1 SGHTA and CDR2 FQGNSA come from the germline V gene.

This clone was recorded once. This chain links TRBV4-3 with TRBJ2-1; TRBD1 matches 9 bases. Germline trimming cut 3 bases from V and 3 bases from J; bases unmatched to any gene: 9. Germline assignment: CDR1 LGHNA and CDR2 YSLEER. CDR3 length: 17 amino acids. The DNA of the CDR3 is TGCGCCAGCAGCCAGGAACGGGACAGGGAATACTACAATGAGCAGTTCTTC. Translation: CASSQERDREYYNEQFF.

The chain couples TRBV28 to TRBJ1-1, with unresolved D. This CDR3 comprises 12 residues. Trimming left V 9 bases short and J 1 base short, with 9 bases between. Per the germline V gene, CDR1 is MDHEN and CDR2 is SYDVKM. The chain's CDR3 is CASYRGNTEAFF. The CDR3 bases are TGTGCCAGTTACAGAGGGAACACTGAAGCTTTCTTT.

V and J are TRBV5-4 and TRBJ2-1; TRBD1 aligns across 8 bases. CDR1 and CDR2 (germline): SGHNT, YYREEE (reference sequence). The CDR3 has 14 residues. The ends lost 6 bases at V and 4 bases at J; junction bases unmatched: 6. This chain's CDR3 is CASKGTGYYNEQFF. CDR3 nucleotide sequence: TGTGCCAGCAAAGGGACAGGCTATTACAATGAGCAGTTCTTC.

J is TRBJ2-1 and V is TRBV27; 11 nucleotides agree with TRBD2. Germline CDR1 MNHEY, CDR2 SMNVEV (reference sequence). After removal of 3 bases from V and 7 bases from J, the junction contained 5 bases not matched to a gene. The CDR3 contains 15 residues. The CDR3 DNA reads as TGTGCCAGCAGTTTGGAGACTAGCGGGGTGAATGAGCAGTTCTTC. Amino acids: CASSLETSGVNEQFF.

The chain's CDR3 is CASSQDIAGDPEAFF. The CDR3 region has the DNA TGTGCCAGCAGCCAAGATATTGCCGGGGACCCTGAAGCTTTCTTT. The V and J genes are TRBV14 and TRBJ1-1; weak D call: TRBD1 (5 bases). Germline V gives CDR1 SGHDN, CDR2 FVKESK. V lost 0 bases, J lost 6 bases, and 14 bases lay in between. The CDR3 length is 15 residues.

The chain employs TRBV13 and TRBJ1-2; 10 bases agree with TRBD1. CDR1 PRHDT and CDR2 FYEKMQ come from the germline V gene (reference sequence). V lost 4 bases, J lost 4 bases, and 6 bases stayed unmatched. This CDR3 comprises 15 residues. Written as DNA, the CDR3 is TGTGCCAGCAGCTGGGACAGGGGCCCTATCTATGGCTACACCTTC. Its protein is CASSWDRGPIYGYTF.

The chain carries TRBV27 and TRBJ1-5; 10 nucleotides agree with TRBD1. The CDR3 spans 18 residues. Losses at the gene ends were 6 bases for V and 5 bases for J; bases not matched to a gene: 16. Per the germline V gene, CDR1 is MNHEY and CDR2 is SMNVEV (reference sequence). The CDR3 spells CASRPPTGGASVDQPQHF. The DNA for the CDR3 is TGTGCCAGCAGACCCCCGACAGGGGGCGCATCGGTCGATCAGCCCCAGCATTTT.

The V call is TRBV19, the J call TRBJ1-5, with a possible D match to TRBD1 (6 bases). Germline values: CDR1 LNHDA, CDR2 SQIVND (reference sequence). V was clipped by 7 bases and J by 6 bases, with 19 bases between them. The CDR3 is 15 residues long. The CDR3 reads CASTHNRDARQPQHF. In nucleotides, the CDR3 is TGTGCCAGTACTCACAACAGGGACGCGCGTCAGCCCCAGCATTTT.

Regarding this clone: The junction does not match germline at one end; this may be a read error. The chain links TRBV18 to TRBJ1-2, with D unresolved. CDR1 and CDR2 from the germline V gene are KGHSH and LQKENI. This CDR3 has 11 amino acids. DNA of the CDR3: TGTGCCAGCTACGGCTCGGAGGCAACACTTTTC. Translated, it gives CASYGSEATLF.

This sequence joins TRBV5-1 and TRBJ2-2, with 9 bases matching TRBD2. Trimming cost V 5 bases and J 6 bases; bases outside gene matches: 8. In germline, CDR1 is SGHRS, CDR2 YFSETQ. The CDR3 runs to 15 residues. This chain's CDR3 is CASSLAGVFAGELFF. CDR3 coding DNA: TGCGCCAGCAGTTTAGCGGGGGTGTTCGCCGGGGAGCTGTTTTTT.

This chain uses TRBV7-2 with TRBJ2-1, with 13 nucleotides matching TRBD2. The V gene end was trimmed by 5 bases and the J gene end by 2 bases; junction bases not matched to a gene: 12. This CDR3 has 19 residues. Germline loops: CDR1 SGHTA, CDR2 FQGNSA. CDR3 residues: CASSPETSGGSPPYNEQFF. CDR3 nucleotide sequence: TGTGCCAGCAGCCCGGAGACTAGCGGGGGGTCCCCCCCCTACAATGAGCAGTTCTTC.

This clone was found once. The chain combines TRBV2 with TRBJ2-7; D may be TRBD2 (6 bases). Germline lookup yields CDR1 SNHLY and CDR2 FYNNEI. The CDR3 loop spans 21 amino acids. The V gene lost 6 bases and the J gene lost 0 bases, with 33 bases spanning the gap. CDR3 bases: TGTGCCAGCAGGGCAGGGTTAATATCCCCTCCGGGGAGGCGAAACTCCTACGAGCAGTACTTC. Protein sequence: CASRAGLISPPGRRNSYEQYF.

This clone has only a few counts. The chain has TRBV7-2 and TRBJ2-5; 8 bases align to TRBD2. The CDR3 contains 15 residues. The germline CDR1 and CDR2 sequences are SGHTA and FQGNSA. After removal of 5 bases from V and 5 bases from J, the junction contained 10 bases not matched to a gene. The CDR3 DNA follows: TGTGCCAGCAGCCCGATAGCGGGGTTGGTGGAGACCCAGTACTTC. It codes for CASSPIAGLVETQYF.

The table lists this clone with a count of one. The V gene is TRBV6-4, the J gene TRBJ2-3; 8 bases fit TRBD2. Germline V CDR1 and CDR2: MRHNA, SNTAGT. V was pared by 4 bases and J by 2 bases, with 5 bases of the junction left unmatched. The CDR3 has 15 amino acids. The CDR3 nucleotides are TGTGCCAGCAGTGCCCAGCGGGGGCCCACAGATACGCAGTATTTT. Its translation: CASSAQRGPTDTQYF.

This chain connects TRBV7-9 to TRBJ2-2; D is uncertain. CDR3 size: 15 residues. With 0 bases removed from V and 0 bases from J, the gap between germline ends came to 5 bases. The germline V gene encodes CDR1 SEHNR and CDR2 FQNEAQ (reference sequence). Here the CDR3 DNA reads TGTGCCAGCAGCTTAGCGCCTTCGAACACCGGGGAGCTGTTTTTT. Translation: CASSLAPSNTGELFF.

The V gene is TRBV7-8, the J gene TRBJ1-1; D may be TRBD1 (6 bases). Germline CDR1 and CDR2: SGHVS and FQNEAQ. Trimming took 5 bases from V and 2 from J, leaving 9 bases between them. This CDR3 spans 13 amino acids. Written as DNA, the CDR3 is TGTGCCAGCAGCCGCAGGGGAAACACTGAAGCTTTCTTT. It specifies CASSRRGNTEAFF. Variable domain in full (rest from reference TRBV7-8 and TRBJ1-1): GAGVSQSPRYKVAKRGQDVALRCDPISGHVSLFWYQQALGQGPEFLTYFQNEAQLDKSGLPSDRFFAERPEGSVSTLKIQRTQQEDSAVYLCASSRRGNTEAFFGQGTRLTVV.